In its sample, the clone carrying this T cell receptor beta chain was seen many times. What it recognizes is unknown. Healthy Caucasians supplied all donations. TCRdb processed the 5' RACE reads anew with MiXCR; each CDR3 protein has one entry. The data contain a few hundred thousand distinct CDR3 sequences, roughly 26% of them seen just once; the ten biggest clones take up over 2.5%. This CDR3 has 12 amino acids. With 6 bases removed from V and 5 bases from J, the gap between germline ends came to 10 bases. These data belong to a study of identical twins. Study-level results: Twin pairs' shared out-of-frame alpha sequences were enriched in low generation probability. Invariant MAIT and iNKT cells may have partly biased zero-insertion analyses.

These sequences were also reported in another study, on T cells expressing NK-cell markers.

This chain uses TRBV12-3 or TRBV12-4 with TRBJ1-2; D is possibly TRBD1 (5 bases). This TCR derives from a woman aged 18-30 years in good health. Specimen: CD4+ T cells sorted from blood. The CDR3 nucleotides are TGTGCCAGCAGCAGGGACTTATATGGCTACACCTTC. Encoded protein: CASSRDLYGYTF.